The entry below gives a single T cell receptor beta chain sequence along with its context. This entry belongs to a study of blood T cell repertoires in COVID-19. TCRdb's table, derived via immunoSEQ multiplex PCR, lists solely in-frame clones and lacks some. Counted here are around 180,000 clones, around 82% occurring once; the ten biggest clones make up 9.8%. The TCR originated in a woman older than 75 with acute or convalescent COVID-19. Sequenced input: peripheral blood.

Here the CDR3 DNA reads TGTGCCAGTAGTATAGGGCCCGCCCAAGAGACCCAGTACTTC. This sequence encodes CASSIGPAQETQYF. The chain links TRBV19 to TRBJ2-5; no clear D gene. V lost 1 base and J 1 base, leaving 7 bases between the germline ends. CDR1 and CDR2 (germline): LNHDA, SQIVND (reference sequence). CDR3 length: 14 residues. The full variable domain, its missing parts supplied by reference TRBV19 and TRBJ2-5, is DGGITQSPKYLFRKEGQNVTLSCEQNLNHDAMYWYRQDPGQGLRLIYYSQIVNDFQKGDIAEGYSVSREKKESFPLTVTSAQKNPTAFYLCASSIGPAQETQYFGPGTRLLVL.